Shown below are 21 T cell receptor beta chains from a single sample sequenced in a study of shared clonotypes between healthy human individuals. Assay: immunoSEQ multiplex PCR; the TCRdb copy retains only in-frame clones and omits some. The sample carries about 800,000 clones, just over 95% recorded once. Naive CD8 cells were CD45RO-negative, positively selected for CCR7, excluding terminally differentiated effector memory CD45RA+ cells. The sequencing sample was made of naive CD8+ T cells sorted from blood. The receptor source for this set is a young man in good health.

This sequence joins TRBV4-1 and TRBJ2-1, with 10 nucleotides matching TRBD2. Per germline, CDR1 MGHRA and CDR2 YSYEKL. The CDR3 spans 17 residues. The V gene end was trimmed by 2 bases and the J gene end by 10 bases; junction bases not matched to a gene: 14. DNA for the CDR3: TGCGCCAGCAGCCAACCAAGGGGCAGCGGGAGGGCGGGGGAGCAGTTCTTC. Translated: CASSQPRGSGRAGEQFF.

Notes on this clone: Other nucleotide sequences from this sample produce the same CDR3. V usage is TRBV7-9 and J usage is TRBJ2-5; D may be TRBD1 or TRBD2 (5 bases each). The germline V gene has CDR1 SEHNR and CDR2 FQNEAQ (reference sequence). CDR3 length: 14 residues. Deletions cut 3 bases from V and 2 bases from J, with 10 bases between. This CDR3 reads CASSFSGPQETQYF. The CDR3 DNA sequence: TGTGCCAGCAGCTTCTCGGGACCGCAAGAGACCCAGTACTTC.

This sequence joins TRBV7-9 and TRBJ2-2, with 8 bases lining up with TRBD2. V was pared by 1 base and J by 4 bases, with 2 bases of the junction left unmatched. The CDR3 contains 15 residues. Germline V gives CDR1 SEHNR, CDR2 FQNEAQ (reference sequence). CDR3 coding DNA: TGTGCCAGCAGCTTAGTAGCGGGAAGCACCGGGGAGCTGTTTTTT. Translation gives CASSLVAGSTGELFF.

The chain has TRBV4-1 and TRBJ2-1; 11 nucleotides match TRBD2. CDR1 MGHRA and CDR2 YSYEKL come from the germline V gene. CDR3 length: 17 amino acids. The junction had 7 bases not matched to a gene; V was cut back by 3 bases and J by 3 bases. The CDR3 here is CASSHLGLAENYNEQFF. DNA for the CDR3: TGCGCCAGCAGCCACCTGGGACTAGCGGAGAACTACAATGAGCAGTTCTTC.

The chain carries TRBV11-2 and TRBJ2-1, with TRBD1 matching over 11 bases. The trim removed 3 bases at V and 7 bases at J, leaving 14 bases unmatched. The CDR3 has 18 residues. Germline CDR1 is SGHAT and CDR2 is FQNNGV. CDR3 amino acids: CASSFGSGRTGGVNEQFF. The CDR3 DNA follows: TGTGCCAGCAGCTTTGGGAGTGGAAGGACAGGGGGCGTAAATGAGCAGTTCTTC.

The V call is TRBV5-1, the J call TRBJ2-1; 8 nucleotides match TRBD1. The CDR3 extends over 15 amino acids. The junction had 10 bases not matched to a gene; V was cut back by 4 bases and J by 7 bases. CDR1 SGHRS and CDR2 YFSETQ come from the germline V gene. The chain's CDR3 is CASSIYRDRINEQFF. The CDR3, as DNA: TGCGCCAGCAGCATATACCGGGACAGGATAAATGAGCAGTTCTTC.

The V gene is TRBV2, the J gene TRBJ2-7, with 9 bases identical to TRBD1. Germline V lookup: CDR1 SNHLY, CDR2 FYNNEI. The CDR3 has 16 residues. After removal of 4 bases from V and 6 bases from J, the junction contained 13 bases not matched to a gene. The CDR3 DNA reads as TGTGCCAGCAGTGTGACGACCGGGACAGGGAACCCCGAGCAGTACTTC. Translating it yields CASSVTTGTGNPEQYF.

The chain employs TRBV29-1 and TRBJ1-4, with TRBD1 matching over 7 bases. J gave up 7 bases and V 6 bases, and 8 bases lay outside the gene matches. The CDR3 sequence is 13 residues long. Germline values: CDR1 SQVTM, CDR2 ANQGSEA. CDR3 sequence reads: CSVVRQGGEKLFF. CDR3 bases: TGCAGCGTCGTTCGACAGGGCGGTGAAAAACTGTTTTTT.

The chain links TRBV7-8 to TRBJ1-1; D gene uncertain. V was shortened by 4 bases and J by 1 base, with 13 bases between the two germline ends. The germline V gene has CDR1 SGHVS and CDR2 FQNEAQ. The CDR3 runs to 15 residues. The CDR3 DNA reads as TGTGCCAGCAGCTCGGATGGACTGGAGAACACTGAAGCTTTCTTT. This sequence encodes CASSSDGLENTEAFF.

Turning to this clone: Other nucleotide sequences in the sample specify the same CDR3. The chain recombines TRBV29-1 with TRBJ2-2; D is unresolved. The CDR3 is made up of 13 amino acids. Germline V gene sequence: CDR1 SQVTM, CDR2 ANQGSEA. Trimming took 4 bases from V and 0 from J, leaving 6 bases between them. CDR3 bases: TGCAGCGTTGTAGTGTCGAACACCGGGGAGCTGTTTTTT. It encodes CSVVVSNTGELFF.

The genes are TRBV2 and TRBJ2-7, with D hard to call. This CDR3 is 13 amino acids long. Deletions cut 3 bases from V and 0 bases from J, with 6 bases between. The germline V gene encodes CDR1 SNHLY and CDR2 FYNNEI. DNA for the CDR3: TGTGCCAGCAGTGACAGGCGCTCCTACGAGCAGTACTTC. Protein sequence: CASSDRRSYEQYF.

This CDR3 reads CASWDREAREQYF. DNA of the CDR3: TGTGCCAGCTGGGACAGGGAGGCCCGCGAGCAGTACTTC. This rearrangement joins TRBV6-1 to TRBJ2-7, with 9 bases that match TRBD1. Losses at the gene ends were 8 bases for V and 6 bases for J; bases not matched to a gene: 8. The CDR3 is made up of 13 amino acids. Germline V gene sequence: CDR1 MNHNS, CDR2 SASEGT.

This chain joins TRBV4-1 and TRBJ2-3; no definite D call. Per the germline V gene, CDR1 is MGHRA and CDR2 is YSYEKL. This CDR3 is built from 15 residues. The V end was cut by 4 bases, the J end by 6 bases, with 17 bases between. The CDR3 here is CASSPEDQPWDTQYF. The CDR3 nucleotides are TGCGCCAGCAGCCCCGAGGACCAGCCATGGGATACGCAGTATTTT.

The chain's CDR3 is CSVEMTGSGNTIYF. The CDR3, as DNA: TGCAGCGTTGAGATGACAGGGTCTGGAAACACCATATATTTT. V gene TRBV29-1 combines with J gene TRBJ1-3, with 7 bases matching TRBD1. Germline CDR1 reads SQVTM; CDR2 reads ANQGSEA. J lost 1 base, V lost 3 bases, and 3 bases had no gene match. CDR3 size: 14 residues.

V gene TRBV10-2 combines with J gene TRBJ2-1; 11 bases agree with TRBD2. Trimming removed 3 bases from V and 5 bases from J; junction bases left unmatched: 6. Germline values: CDR1 WSHSY, CDR2 SAAADI. The CDR3 length is 16 residues. The CDR3 loop reads CASSDELAGGDNEQFF. For the CDR3, the DNA is TGCGCCAGCAGTGATGAATTAGCGGGAGGGGACAATGAGCAGTTCTTC.

The chain couples TRBV9 to TRBJ2-3, with D possibly being TRBD2 (5 bases). V was clipped by 0 bases and J by 6 bases, with 11 bases between them. The CDR3 totals 14 residues. From germline, CDR1 is SGDLS and CDR2 YYNGEE. In nucleotides, the CDR3 is TGTGCCAGCAGCGTAGCGGGGTCGGCGGATACGCAGTATTTT. Translating gives CASSVAGSADTQYF.

This clone was observed a single time. The rearrangement uses TRBV6-6 and TRBJ2-7; the D call may be TRBD1 or TRBD2 (5 bases each). The CDR3 sequence is 13 residues long. The germline gives CDR1 MNHNY, CDR2 SVGAGI (reference sequence). The V gene lost 4 bases and the J gene lost 6 bases, with 13 bases spanning the gap. Written as DNA, the CDR3 is TGTGCCAGCAGTTCGGGGACCCACGGCGAGCAGTACTTC. Amino acids: CASSSGTHGEQYF.

V gene TRBV27 combines with J gene TRBJ2-1, with 11 bases that match TRBD2. There are 19 residues in the CDR3. The trim removed 6 bases at V and 9 bases at J, leaving 22 bases unmatched. Germline V gene sequence: CDR1 MNHEY, CDR2 SMNVEV (reference sequence). The DNA for the CDR3 is TGTGCCAGCAGCCGCGGGACAGGGATACTAGCGGGAGAGGAGGGTGAGCAGTTCTTC. It is translated as CASSRGTGILAGEEGEQFF.

V is TRBV27 and J is TRBJ2-1; 8 positions agree with TRBD2. In germline, CDR1 is MNHEY, CDR2 SMNVEV (reference sequence). The CDR3 has 14 residues. The V segment lost 6 bases and the J segment 7 bases; nucleotides outside the gene matches: 8. The CDR3 DNA reads as TGTGCCAGCAGCCCCTCCCGACTAGCGAATGAGCAGTTCTTC. This sequence encodes CASSPSRLANEQFF.

The V and J genes are TRBV6-5 and TRBJ2-5; either TRBD1 or TRBD2 may supply D (6 bases each). Trimming removed 5 bases from V and 6 bases from J, with 19 bases in between. Germline assignment: CDR1 MNHEY and CDR2 SVGAGI. The CDR3 is 15 amino acids. CDR3 amino acids: CASSALDDGGKTQYF. The CDR3 bases are TGTGCCAGCAGTGCCCTGGACGACGGGGGCAAGACCCAGTACTTC.

The V and J genes are TRBV6-5 and TRBJ1-2; D possibly corresponds to TRBD1 (5 bases). CDR1 is MNHEY, CDR2 SVGAGI, per germline. Trimming shortened V by 0 bases and J by 8 bases, and 10 bases separated the two germline ends. This CDR3 has 13 amino acids. The CDR3 DNA is TGTGCCAGCAGTTACTCATCGGGGGACGGCTACACCTTC. It specifies CASSYSSGDGYTF.